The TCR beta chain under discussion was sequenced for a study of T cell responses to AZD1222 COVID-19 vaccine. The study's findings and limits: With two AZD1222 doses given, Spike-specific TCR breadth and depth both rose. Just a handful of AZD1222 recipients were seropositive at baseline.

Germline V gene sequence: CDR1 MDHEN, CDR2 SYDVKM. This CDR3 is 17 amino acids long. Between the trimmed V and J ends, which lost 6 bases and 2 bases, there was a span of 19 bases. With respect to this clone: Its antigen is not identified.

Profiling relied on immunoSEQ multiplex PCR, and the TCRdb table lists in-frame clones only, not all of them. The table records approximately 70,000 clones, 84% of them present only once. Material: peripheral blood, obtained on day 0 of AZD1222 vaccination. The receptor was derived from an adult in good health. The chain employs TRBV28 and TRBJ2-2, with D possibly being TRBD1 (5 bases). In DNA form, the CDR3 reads TGTGCCAGCAGCCCACCCGGACACTACTCTAACACCGGGGAGCTGTTTTTT. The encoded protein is CASSPPGHYSNTGELFF.